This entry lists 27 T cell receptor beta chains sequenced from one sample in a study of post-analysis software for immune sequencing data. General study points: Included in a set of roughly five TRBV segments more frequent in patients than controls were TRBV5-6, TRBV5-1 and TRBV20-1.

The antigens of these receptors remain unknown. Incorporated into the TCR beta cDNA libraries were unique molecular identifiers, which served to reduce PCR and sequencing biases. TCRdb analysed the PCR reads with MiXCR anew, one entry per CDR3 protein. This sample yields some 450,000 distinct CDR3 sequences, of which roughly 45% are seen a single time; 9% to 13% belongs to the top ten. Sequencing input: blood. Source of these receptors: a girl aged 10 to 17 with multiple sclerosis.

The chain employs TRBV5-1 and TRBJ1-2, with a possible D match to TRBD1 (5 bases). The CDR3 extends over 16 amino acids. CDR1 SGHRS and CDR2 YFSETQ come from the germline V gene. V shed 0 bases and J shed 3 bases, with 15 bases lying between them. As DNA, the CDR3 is TGCGCCAGCAGCTTGGAACAGGATAGGATCGACTATGGCTACACCTTC. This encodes CASSLEQDRIDYGYTF.

CDR3 in DNA: TGCGCCAGCAGCTTGGGTCTGGGGTCGACGAACACTGAAGCTTTCTTT. It is translated as CASSLGLGSTNTEAFF. The genes are TRBV5-1 and TRBJ1-1; D uncertain. The CDR3 is 16 residues long. The ends were cut back, 0 bases at V and 1 base at J, with 13 bases in the middle. The germline CDR1 and CDR2 sequences are SGHRS and YFSETQ.

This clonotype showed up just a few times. CDR3 coding DNA: TGCAGTGCCCCCCCAAGGGGCAGAATTAGCACAGATACGCAGTATTTT. Amino acids: CSAPPRGRISTDTQYF. V and J are TRBV20-1 and TRBJ2-3, with D perhaps matching TRBD1 (5 bases). V was cut by 6 bases and J by 0 bases, with 19 bases left in between. The germline CDR1 and CDR2 sequences are DFQATT and SNEGSKA (reference sequence). The CDR3 contains 16 residues.

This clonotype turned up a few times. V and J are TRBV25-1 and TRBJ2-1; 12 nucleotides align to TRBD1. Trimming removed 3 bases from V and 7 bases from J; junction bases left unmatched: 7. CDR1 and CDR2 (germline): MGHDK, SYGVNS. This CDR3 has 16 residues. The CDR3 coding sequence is TGTGCCAGCAGTGAGCCTCCGGGACAGGGGGCGAATGAGCAGTTCTTC. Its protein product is CASSEPPGQGANEQFF.

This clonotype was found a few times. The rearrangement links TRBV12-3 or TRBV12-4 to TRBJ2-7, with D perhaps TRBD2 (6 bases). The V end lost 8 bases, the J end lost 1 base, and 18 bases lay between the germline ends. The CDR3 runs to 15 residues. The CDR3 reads CASGFWASASYEQYF. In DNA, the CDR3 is TGTGCCAGCGGCTTCTGGGCTAGCGCTTCCTACGAGCAGTACTTC.

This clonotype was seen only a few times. The CDR3 region has the DNA TGTGCCAGCAGTTTAAATGGTGCGGGAGGAACAGATACGCAGTATTTT. Protein product: CASSLNGAGGTDTQYF. The genes are TRBV12-3 or TRBV12-4 and TRBJ2-3; 8 bases align to TRBD2. The CDR3 sequence is 16 residues long. Germline trimming cut 2 bases from V and 3 bases from J; bases unmatched to any gene: 7.

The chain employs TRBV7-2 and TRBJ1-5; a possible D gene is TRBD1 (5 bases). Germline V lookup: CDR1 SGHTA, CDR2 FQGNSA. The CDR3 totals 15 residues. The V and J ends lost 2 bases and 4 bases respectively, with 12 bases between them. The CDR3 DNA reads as TGTGCCAGCAGCTTATCTGGGGGAAGAAATCAGCCCCAGCATTTT. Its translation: CASSLSGGRNQPQHF.

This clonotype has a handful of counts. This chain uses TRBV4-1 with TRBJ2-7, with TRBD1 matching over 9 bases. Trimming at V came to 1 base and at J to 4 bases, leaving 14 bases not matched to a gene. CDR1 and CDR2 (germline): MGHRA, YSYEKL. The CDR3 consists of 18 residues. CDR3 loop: CASSQGLRGTGQFYEQYF. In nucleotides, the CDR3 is TGCGCCAGCAGCCAAGGGTTACGAGGGACAGGGCAGTTTTACGAGCAGTACTTC.

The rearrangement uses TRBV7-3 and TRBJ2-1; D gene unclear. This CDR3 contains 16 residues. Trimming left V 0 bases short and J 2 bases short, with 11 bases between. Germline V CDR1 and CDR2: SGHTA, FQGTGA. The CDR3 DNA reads TGTGCCAGCAGCTTAACTGGAACAGCTACCTACAATGAGCAGTTCTTC. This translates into CASSLTGTATYNEQFF.

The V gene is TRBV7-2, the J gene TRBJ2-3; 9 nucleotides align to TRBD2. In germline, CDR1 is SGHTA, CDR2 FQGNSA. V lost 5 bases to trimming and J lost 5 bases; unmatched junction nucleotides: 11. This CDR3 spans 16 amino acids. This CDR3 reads CASSTSLSGRVDTQYF. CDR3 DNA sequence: TGTGCCAGCAGCACCTCTCTTAGCGGGAGAGTAGATACGCAGTATTTT.

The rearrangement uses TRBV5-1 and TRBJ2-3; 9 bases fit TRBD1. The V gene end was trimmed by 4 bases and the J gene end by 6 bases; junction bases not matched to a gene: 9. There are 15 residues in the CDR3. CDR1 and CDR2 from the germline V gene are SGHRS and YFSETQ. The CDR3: CASSGGQGRLDTQYF. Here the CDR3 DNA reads TGCGCCAGCAGCGGGGGACAGGGACGTTTGGATACGCAGTATTTT.

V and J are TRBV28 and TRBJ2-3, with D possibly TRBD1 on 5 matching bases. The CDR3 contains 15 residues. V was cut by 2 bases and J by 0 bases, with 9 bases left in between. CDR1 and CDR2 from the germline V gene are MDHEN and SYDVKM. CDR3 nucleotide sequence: TGTGCCAGCAGTTTAGTGACAGAGAGCACAGATACGCAGTATTTT. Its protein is CASSLVTESTDTQYF.

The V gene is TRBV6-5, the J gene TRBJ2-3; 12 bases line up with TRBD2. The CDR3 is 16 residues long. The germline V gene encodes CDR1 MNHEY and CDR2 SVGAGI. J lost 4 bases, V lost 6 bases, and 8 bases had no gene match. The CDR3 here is CASSPGLAGLPDTQYF. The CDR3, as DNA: TGTGCCAGCAGCCCTGGACTAGCGGGATTGCCAGATACGCAGTATTTT.

DNA of the CDR3: TGCAGTGCTAGTTCCGGGATCTCCAATGAGCAGTTCTTC. This sequence encodes CSASSGISNEQFF. The chain links TRBV20-1 to TRBJ2-1; a weak D match, TRBD2 (5 bases). The CDR3 consists of 13 residues. Germline loops: CDR1 DFQATT, CDR2 SNEGSKA (reference sequence). The V end was cut by 3 bases, the J end by 6 bases, with 12 bases between.

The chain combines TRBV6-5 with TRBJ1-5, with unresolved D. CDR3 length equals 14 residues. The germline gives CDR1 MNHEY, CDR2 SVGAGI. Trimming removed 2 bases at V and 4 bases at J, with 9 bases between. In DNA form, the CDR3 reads TGTGCCAGCAGTTACGGGGAAGGTAATCAGCCCCAGCATTTT. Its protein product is CASSYGEGNQPQHF.

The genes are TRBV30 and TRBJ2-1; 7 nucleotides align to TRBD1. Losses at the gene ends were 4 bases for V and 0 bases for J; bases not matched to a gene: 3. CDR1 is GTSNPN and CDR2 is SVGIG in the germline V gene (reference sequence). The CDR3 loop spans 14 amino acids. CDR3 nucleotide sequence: TGTGCCTGGATGTCAGGGGGCTCCTACAATGAGCAGTTCTTC. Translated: CAWMSGGSYNEQFF. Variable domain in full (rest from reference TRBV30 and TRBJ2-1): SQTIHQWPATLVQPVGSPLSLECTVEGTSNPNLYWYRQAAGRGLQLLFYSVGIGQISSEVPQNLSASRPQDRQFILSSKKLLLSDSGFYLCAWMSGGSYNEQFFGPGTRLTVL.

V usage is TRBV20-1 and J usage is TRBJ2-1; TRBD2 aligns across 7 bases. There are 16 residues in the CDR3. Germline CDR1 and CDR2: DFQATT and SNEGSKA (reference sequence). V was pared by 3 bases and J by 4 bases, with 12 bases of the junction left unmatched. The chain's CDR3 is CSARDPASGAYNEQFF. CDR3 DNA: TGCAGTGCTAGGGACCCGGCCAGCGGGGCATACAATGAGCAGTTCTTC.

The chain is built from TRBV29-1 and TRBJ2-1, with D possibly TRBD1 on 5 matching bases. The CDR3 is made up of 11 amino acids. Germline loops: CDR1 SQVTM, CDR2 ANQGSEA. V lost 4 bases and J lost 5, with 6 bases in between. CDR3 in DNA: TGCAGCGTTGGCAGGGACAATGAGCAGTTCTTC. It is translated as CSVGRDNEQFF.

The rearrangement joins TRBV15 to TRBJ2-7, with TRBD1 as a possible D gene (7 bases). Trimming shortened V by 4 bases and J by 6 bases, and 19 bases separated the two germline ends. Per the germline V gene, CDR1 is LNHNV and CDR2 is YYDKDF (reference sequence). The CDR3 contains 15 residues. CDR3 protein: CATSIGAGGIGEQYF. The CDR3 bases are TGTGCCACCAGCATCGGGGCAGGGGGGATCGGCGAGCAGTACTTC.

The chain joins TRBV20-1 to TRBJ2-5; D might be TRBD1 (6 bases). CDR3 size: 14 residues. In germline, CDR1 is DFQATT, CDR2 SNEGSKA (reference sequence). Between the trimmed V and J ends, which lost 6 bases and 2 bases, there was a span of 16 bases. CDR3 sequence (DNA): TGCAGTGCCTCGACAGGCTTTAAACAAGAGACCCAGTACTTC. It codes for CSASTGFKQETQYF.

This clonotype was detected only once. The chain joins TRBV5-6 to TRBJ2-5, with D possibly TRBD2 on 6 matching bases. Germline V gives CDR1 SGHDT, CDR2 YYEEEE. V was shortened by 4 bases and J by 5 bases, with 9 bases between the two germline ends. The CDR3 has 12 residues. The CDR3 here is CASSRLVETQYF. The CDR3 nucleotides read TGTGCCAGCAGCCGACTAGTGGAGACCCAGTACTTC.

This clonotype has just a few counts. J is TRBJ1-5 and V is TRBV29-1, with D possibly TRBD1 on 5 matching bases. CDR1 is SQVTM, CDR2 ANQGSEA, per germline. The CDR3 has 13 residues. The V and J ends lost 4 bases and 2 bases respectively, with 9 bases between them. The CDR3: CSVGQGRNQPQHF. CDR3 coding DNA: TGCAGCGTTGGGCAGGGACGCAATCAGCCCCAGCATTTT.

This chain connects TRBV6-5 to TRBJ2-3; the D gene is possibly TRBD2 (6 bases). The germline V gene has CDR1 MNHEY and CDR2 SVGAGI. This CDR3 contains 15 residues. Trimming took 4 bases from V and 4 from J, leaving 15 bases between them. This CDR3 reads CASSSPQEGSDTQYF. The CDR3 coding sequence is TGTGCCAGCAGTTCGCCACAGGAGGGGTCAGATACGCAGTATTTT.

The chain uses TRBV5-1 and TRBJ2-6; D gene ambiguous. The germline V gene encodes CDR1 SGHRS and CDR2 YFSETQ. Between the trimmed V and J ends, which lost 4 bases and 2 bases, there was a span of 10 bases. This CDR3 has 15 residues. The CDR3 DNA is TGCGCCAGCAGCACCCGGCAGGCTGGGGCCAACGTCCTGACTTTC. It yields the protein CASSTRQAGANVLTF.

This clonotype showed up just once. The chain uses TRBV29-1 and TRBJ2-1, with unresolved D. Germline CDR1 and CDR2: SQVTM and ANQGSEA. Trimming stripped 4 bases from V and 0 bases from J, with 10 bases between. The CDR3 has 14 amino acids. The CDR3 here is CSVVAASSYNEQFF. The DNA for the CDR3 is TGCAGCGTTGTGGCCGCGAGCTCCTACAATGAGCAGTTCTTC.

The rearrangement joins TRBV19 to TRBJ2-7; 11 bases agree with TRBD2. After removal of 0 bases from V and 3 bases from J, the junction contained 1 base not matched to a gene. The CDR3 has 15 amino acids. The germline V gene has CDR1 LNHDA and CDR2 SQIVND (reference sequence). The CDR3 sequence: CASSIDGTSGYEQYF. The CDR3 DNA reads TGTGCCAGTAGTATAGATGGGACTAGCGGCTACGAGCAGTACTTC.

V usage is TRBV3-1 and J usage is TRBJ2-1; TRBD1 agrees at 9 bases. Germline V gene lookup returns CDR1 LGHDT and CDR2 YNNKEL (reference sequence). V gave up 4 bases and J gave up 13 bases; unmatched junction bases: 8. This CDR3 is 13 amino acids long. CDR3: CASSLEQGADQFF. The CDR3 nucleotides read TGTGCCAGCAGCCTCGAACAGGGGGCCGACCAGTTCTTC.